These 4 T cell receptor beta chains originate from one sample sequenced in a study of OX40 agonist ivuxolimab in advanced cancers. Using immunoSEQ multiplex PCR, the repertoire was profiled, and TCRdb retains in-frame clones only, with some absent. The table shows 50,000 to 80,000 clones, with about 88% occurring only once. The material was CD4+ or CD8+ T cells sorted from blood, obtained in a trial of the OX40 agonist ivuxolimab. Source of these receptors: an adult with an advanced solid tumor such as melanoma, head and neck, liver or kidney cancer.

The chain uses TRBV10-1 and TRBJ1-1, with D unresolved. This CDR3 has 14 amino acids. Germline V gives CDR1 WNHNN, CDR2 SYGVQD (reference sequence). Trimming removed 7 bases at V and 2 bases at J, with 14 bases between. The CDR3 DNA is TGCGCCAGCAAGCCCGGAGGTAGTAACACTGAAGCTTTCTTT. Amino acid sequence: CASKPGGSNTEAFF.

A single count supports this clone. V usage is TRBV6-4 and J usage is TRBJ2-5, with D possibly called TRBD1 or TRBD2 (5 bases each). The J call is uncertain, as TRBJ2-7 better fits the DNA end. This CDR3 region has 14 residues. Germline V gives CDR1 MRHNA, CDR2 SNTAGT. The CDR3 DNA is TGTGCCAGCAGTAGACAGCAGGGAGACTACGAGCAGTACTTC. Translation gives CASSRQQGDYEQYF.

This chain connects TRBV5-3 to TRBJ2-3; 16 bases fit TRBD2. TRBV5-3 is noted as an ORF with a role that remains uncertain. The V segment lost 4 bases and the J segment 2 bases; nucleotides outside the gene matches: 13. This CDR3 is built from 20 residues. The CDR3 loop reads CARSEPGLAGGYVVTDTQYF. As DNA, the CDR3 is TGTGCCAGAAGCGAGCCGGGACTAGCGGGAGGGTACGTGGTCACAGATACGCAGTATTTT.

This rearrangement joins TRBV10-3 to TRBJ2-7; 8 bases line up with TRBD1. The CDR3 has 16 amino acids. Germline CDR1 and CDR2: ENHRY and SYGVKD. V lost 8 bases, J lost 6 bases, and 18 bases stayed unmatched. CDR3 in DNA: TGTGCCATCGGACGCCGACCGACAGGGGAGTTGGTCGAGCAGTACTTC. Translation gives CAIGRRPTGELVEQYF.